This is a list of T cell receptor beta chains from one sample in a study of cytomegalovirus exposure and HLA in healthy donors. The data were produced by immunoSEQ multiplex PCR, yet TCRdb's version contains in-frame clones alone and is incomplete. The sample includes approximately 150,000 clones, 75% to 85% of them seen just once. The sample was PBMCs. These receptors were collected from a woman aged 45 to 65 in good health and CMV-seronegative. Both conserved end residues are part of each CDR3. A D gene is named only where the DNA matches it firmly. A clone size is listed for some rows: how often the clone was seen (once, few, many), or a class if it is expanded.

D: NA; V: TRBV10-3; J: TRBJ1-2; size: NA; CDR3: CAISGTGNYGYTF; DNA: TGTGCCATCAGTGGGACTGGGAACTATGGCTACACCTTC
D: NA; V: TRBV11-3; J: TRBJ1-1; size: NA; CDR3: CASSLKNTEAFF; DNA: TGTGCCAGCAGTCTAAAGAACACTGAAGCTTTCTTT
D: NA; V: TRBV21-1; J: TRBJ1-2; size: once; CDR3: CARSNYGYTF; DNA: TGTGCCAGGAGTAACTATGGCTACACCTTC
D: NA; V: TRBV5-3; J: TRBJ2-5; size: NA; CDR3: CARSLKRQQETQYF; DNA: TGTGCCAGAAGCTTGAAGAGGCAGCAAGAGACCCAGTACTTC
D: TRBD1; V: TRBV5-4; J: TRBJ1-2; size: NA; CDR3: CASSYGQGYGYTF; DNA: TGTGCCAGCAGCTACGGACAGGGGTATGGCTACACCTTC
D: NA; V: TRBV2; J: TRBJ2-1; size: NA; CDR3: CASRLDHYNEQFF; DNA: TGTGCCAGCAGGCTAGACCATTACAATGAGCAGTTCTTC
D: TRBD1; V: TRBV30; J: TRBJ1-3; size: NA; CDR3: CAWSATHTGVGNTIYF; DNA: TGTGCCTGGAGTGCTACGCACACAGGGGTAGGAAACACCATATATTTT
D: NA; V: TRBV4-1; J: TRBJ2-7; size: NA; CDR3: CASSQVRGNSYEQYF; DNA: TGCGCCAGCAGCCAAGTCCGGGGGAACTCCTACGAGCAGTACTTC
D: TRBD1; V: TRBV5-1; J: TRBJ2-7; size: once; CDR3: CASGWDRASYEQYF; DNA: TGCGCCAGCGGATGGGACAGGGCTTCCTACGAGCAGTACTTC
D: NA; V: TRBV5-6; J: TRBJ1-5; size: NA; CDR3: CASSLGSSGQPQHF; DNA: TGTGCCAGCAGCTTGGGCTCCTCGGGGCAGCCCCAGCATTTT
D: NA; V: TRBV6-1; J: TRBJ1-2; size: NA; CDR3: CASSLPYSLMGYTF; DNA: TGTGCCAGCAGTCTACCCTATTCCCTTATGGGCTACACCTTC
D: NA; V: TRBV9; J: TRBJ2-5; size: NA; CDR3: CASSVARWGSQETQYF; DNA: TGTGCCAGCAGCGTAGCTCGGTGGGGCAGCCAAGAGACCCAGTACTTC
D: NA; V: TRBV2; J: TRBJ2-1; size: NA; CDR3: CASSGGEQFF; DNA: TGTGCCAGCAGTGGAGGTGAGCAGTTCTTC
D: TRBD1; V: TRBV30; J: TRBJ1-5; size: NA; CDR3: CAWSPQGNQPQHF; DNA: TGTGCCTGGAGTCCACAGGGGAATCAGCCCCAGCATTTT
D: NA; V: TRBV4-2; J: TRBJ1-1; size: NA; CDR3: CASSFEGTEAFF; DNA: TGTGCCAGCAGTTTCGAGGGCACTGAAGCTTTCTTT
D: NA; V: TRBV11-2; J: TRBJ2-7; size: NA; CDR3: CASSPGQLYEQYF; DNA: TGTGCCAGCAGCCCCGGACAGTTGTACGAGCAGTACTTC
D: NA; V: TRBV29-1; J: TRBJ2-1; size: once; CDR3: CSVYEEGRKVF; DNA: TGCAGCGTTTATGAGGAGGGGCGTAAGGTCTTC
D: TRBD1; V: TRBV7-2; J: TRBJ1-1; size: NA; CDR3: CASSYRQGLNTEAFF; DNA: TGTGCCAGCAGCTATCGACAGGGGTTGAACACTGAAGCTTTCTTT
D: TRBD2; V: TRBV27; J: TRBJ2-7; size: NA; CDR3: CASSRTSGSSSYEQYF; DNA: TGTGCCAGCAGCCGGACTAGCGGGAGTAGCTCCTACGAGCAGTACTTC
D: NA; V: TRBV11-2; J: TRBJ1-3; size: NA; CDR3: CASSLDPGGSGNTIYF; DNA: TGTGCCAGCAGCTTAGATCCCGGGGGCTCTGGAAACACCATATATTTT
D: NA; V: TRBV5-6; J: TRBJ1-1; size: once; CDR3: CASSYRRPGPNTEAFF; DNA: TGTGCCAGCAGCTACCGCCGCCCAGGGCCAAACACTGAAGCTTTCTTT
D: NA; V: TRBV15; J: TRBJ2-7; size: NA; CDR3: CATSRDRGTHREQYF; DNA: TGTGCCACCAGCAGAGATCGGGGTACCCACCGGGAGCAGTACTTC
D: TRBD1; V: TRBV28; J: TRBJ2-5; size: NA; CDR3: CASRSGTATQETQYF; DNA: TGTGCCAGCAGGTCCGGGACAGCTACCCAAGAGACCCAGTACTTC
D: NA; V: TRBV2; J: TRBJ2-7; size: few; CDR3: CASSEATENYEQYF; DNA: TGTGCCAGCAGTGAAGCCACAGAAAACTACGAGCAGTACTTC
D: NA; V: TRBV5-4; J: TRBJ1-1; size: NA; CDR3: CASSLQGGTEAFF; DNA: TGTGCCAGCAGCTTGCAGGGTGGGACTGAAGCTTTCTTT
D: NA; V: TRBV7-6; J: TRBJ2-5; size: NA; CDR3: CASSFTGPETQYF; DNA: TGTGCCAGCAGCTTCACAGGGCCGGAGACCCAGTACTTC
D: NA; V: TRBV5-6; J: TRBJ1-2; size: NA; CDR3: CASSTFPSDGANYGYTF; DNA: TGTGCCAGCAGCACCTTCCCTTCTGACGGAGCTAACTATGGCTACACCTTC
D: TRBD2; V: TRBV5-6; J: TRBJ2-1; size: NA; CDR3: CASSLRGTSNEQFF; DNA: TGTGCCAGCAGCCTCCGGGGGACTAGCAATGAGCAGTTCTTC
D: NA; V: TRBV7-9; J: TRBJ1-4; size: once; CDR3: CASSPGGALNEKLFF; DNA: TGTGCCAGCAGCCCGGGGGGGGCCCTGAATGAAAAACTGTTTTTT
D: NA; V: TRBV7-2; J: TRBJ2-1; size: NA; CDR3: CASSLFDLSSYNEQFF; DNA: TGTGCCAGCAGCTTATTCGACTTAAGCTCCTACAATGAGCAGTTCTTC
D: TRBD2; V: TRBV6-5; J: TRBJ2-5; size: NA; CDR3: CASSYSTSGEAETQYF; DNA: TGTGCCAGCAGTTACTCGACTAGCGGGGAGGCGGAGACCCAGTACTTC
D: NA; V: TRBV2; J: TRBJ2-1; size: NA; CDR3: CASREDFNNEQFF; DNA: TGTGCCAGCAGGGAAGATTTCAACAATGAGCAGTTCTTC
D: NA; V: TRBV19; J: TRBJ1-5; size: NA; CDR3: CASSIGFAQPQHF; DNA: TGTGCCAGTAGTATCGGGTTTGCTCAGCCCCAGCATTTT
D: NA; V: TRBV19; J: TRBJ1-4; size: few; CDR3: CASTEGPTPAEKLFF; DNA: TGTGCCAGTACAGAGGGCCCGACGCCGGCTGAAAAACTGTTTTTT
D: TRBD2; V: TRBV11-2; J: TRBJ2-1; size: NA; CDR3: CASSFQRGVYNEQFF; DNA: TGTGCCAGCAGCTTCCAGCGGGGGGTCTACAATGAGCAGTTCTTC
D: NA; V: TRBV6-6; J: TRBJ1-4; size: NA; CDR3: CASSYGLTNEKLFF; DNA: TGTGCCAGCAGTTACGGGCTAACTAATGAAAAACTGTTTTTT
D: TRBD2; V: TRBV11-2; J: TRBJ2-1; size: once; CDR3: CASSSGLAAESSYNEQFF; DNA: TGTGCCAGCAGCTCGGGACTAGCGGCCGAAAGCTCCTACAATGAGCAGTTCTTC
D: NA; V: TRBV7-8; J: TRBJ1-2; size: NA; CDR3: CASSPGWGGTDYGYTF; DNA: TGTGCCAGCAGCCCGGGGTGGGGGGGTACGGACTATGGCTACACCTTC
D: NA; V: TRBV28; J: TRBJ2-5; size: NA; CDR3: CASSSSPKYPQETQYF; DNA: TGTGCCAGCAGTTCTAGTCCAAAGTACCCGCAAGAGACCCAGTACTTC
D: NA; V: TRBV19; J: TRBJ1-1; size: NA; CDR3: CASAVTGNTEAFF; DNA: TGTGCCAGTGCGGTCACCGGGAACACTGAAGCTTTCTTT
D: TRBD2; V: TRBV11-2; J: TRBJ2-1; size: NA; CDR3: CASSPASGTNEQFF; DNA: TGTGCCAGCAGCCCAGCTAGCGGGACCAATGAGCAGTTCTTC